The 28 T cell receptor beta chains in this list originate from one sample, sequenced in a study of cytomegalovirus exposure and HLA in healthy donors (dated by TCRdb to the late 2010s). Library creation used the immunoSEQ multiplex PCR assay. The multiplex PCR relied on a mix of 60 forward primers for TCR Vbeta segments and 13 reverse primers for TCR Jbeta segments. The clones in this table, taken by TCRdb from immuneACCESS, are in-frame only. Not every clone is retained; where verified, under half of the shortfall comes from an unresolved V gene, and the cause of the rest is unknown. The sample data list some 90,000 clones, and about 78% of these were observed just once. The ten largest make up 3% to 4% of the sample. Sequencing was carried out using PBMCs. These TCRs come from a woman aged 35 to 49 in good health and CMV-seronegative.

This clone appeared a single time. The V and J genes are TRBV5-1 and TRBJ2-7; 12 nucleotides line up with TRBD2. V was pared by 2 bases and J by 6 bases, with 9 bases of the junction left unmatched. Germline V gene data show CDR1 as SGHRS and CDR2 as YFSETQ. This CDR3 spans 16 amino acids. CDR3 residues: CASSFGLAGGPGEQYF. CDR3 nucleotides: TGCGCCAGCAGCTTTGGGCTAGCGGGAGGGCCTGGCGAGCAGTACTTC.

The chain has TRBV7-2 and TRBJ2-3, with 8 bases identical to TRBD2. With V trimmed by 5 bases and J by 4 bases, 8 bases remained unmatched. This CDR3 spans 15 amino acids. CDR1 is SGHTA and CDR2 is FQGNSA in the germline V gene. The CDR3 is CASSRLARGADTQYF. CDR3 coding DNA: TGTGCCAGCAGCCGACTAGCGAGAGGGGCAGATACGCAGTATTTT.

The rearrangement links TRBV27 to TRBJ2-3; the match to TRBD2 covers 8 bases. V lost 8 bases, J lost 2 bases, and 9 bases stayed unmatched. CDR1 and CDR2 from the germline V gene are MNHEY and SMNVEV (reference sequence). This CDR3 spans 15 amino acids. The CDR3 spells CASSNSGTYTDTQYF. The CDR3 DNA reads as TGTGCCAGCTCCAATAGCGGGACCTACACAGATACGCAGTATTTT.

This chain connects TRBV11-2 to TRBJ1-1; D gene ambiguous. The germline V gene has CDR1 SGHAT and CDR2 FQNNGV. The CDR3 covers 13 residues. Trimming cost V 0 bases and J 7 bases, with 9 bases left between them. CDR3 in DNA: TGTGCCAGCAGCTTAGACTCGACGGGTGAAGCTTTCTTT. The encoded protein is CASSLDSTGEAFF.

The CDR3 here is CASSDSTAGAYNEQFF. CDR3 sequence (DNA): TGTGCCAGCAGTGACTCGACCGCGGGAGCCTACAATGAGCAGTTCTTC. This chain connects TRBV6-4 to TRBJ2-1; 7 bases are shared with TRBD2. CDR1 and CDR2 from the germline V gene are MRHNA and SNTAGT. The CDR3 covers 16 residues. V shed 0 bases and J 2 bases; nucleotides not matched to a gene: 4.

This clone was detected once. CDR3: CASSTDRLNTGELFF. The CDR3 DNA reads as TGTGCCAGCTCCACGGACAGACTGAACACCGGGGAGCTGTTTTTT. The chain uses TRBV18 and TRBJ2-2, with a weak D call TRBD1 (6 bases). Germline V lookup: CDR1 KGHSH, CDR2 LQKENI. Deletions cut 6 bases from V and 1 base from J, with 12 bases between. The CDR3 extends over 15 amino acids.

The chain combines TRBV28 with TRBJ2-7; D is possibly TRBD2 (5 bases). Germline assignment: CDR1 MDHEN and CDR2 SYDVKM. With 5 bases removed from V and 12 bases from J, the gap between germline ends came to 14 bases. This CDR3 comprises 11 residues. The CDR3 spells CASSLLRDVYF. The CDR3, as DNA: TGTGCCAGCAGTCTACTCCGGGATGTGTACTTC.

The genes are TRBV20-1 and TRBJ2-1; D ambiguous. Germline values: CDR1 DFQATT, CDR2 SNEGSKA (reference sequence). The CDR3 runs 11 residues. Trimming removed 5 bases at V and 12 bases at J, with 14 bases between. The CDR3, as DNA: TGCAGTGCTTTAGACTCCCGTCGGCAGTTCTTC. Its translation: CSALDSRRQFF.

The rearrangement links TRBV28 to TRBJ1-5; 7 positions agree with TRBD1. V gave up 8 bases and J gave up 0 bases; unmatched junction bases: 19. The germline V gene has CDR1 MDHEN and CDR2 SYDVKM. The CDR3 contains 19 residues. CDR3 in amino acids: CASSGSGTDPRYSNQPQHF. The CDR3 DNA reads TGTGCCAGCTCAGGATCCGGGACAGATCCCCGTTATAGCAATCAGCCCCAGCATTTT.

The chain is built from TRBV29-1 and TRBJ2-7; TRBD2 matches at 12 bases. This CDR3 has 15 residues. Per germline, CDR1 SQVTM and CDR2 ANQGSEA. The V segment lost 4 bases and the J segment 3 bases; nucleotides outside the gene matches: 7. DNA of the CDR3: TGCAGCGTTGTTTTGTCGACTAGCGGGAGCTACGAGCAGTACTTC. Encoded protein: CSVVLSTSGSYEQYF.

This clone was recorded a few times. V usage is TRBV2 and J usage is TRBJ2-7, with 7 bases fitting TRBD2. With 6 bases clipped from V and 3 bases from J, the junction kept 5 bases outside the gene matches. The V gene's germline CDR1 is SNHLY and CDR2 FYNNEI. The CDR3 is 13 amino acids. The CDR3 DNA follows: TGTGCCAGCAGGGCTAGCGGAATCTACGAGCAGTACTTC. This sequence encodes CASRASGIYEQYF. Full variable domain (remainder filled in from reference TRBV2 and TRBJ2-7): EPEVTQTPSHQVTQMGQEVILRCVPISNHLYFYWYRQILGQKVEFLVSFYNNEISEKSEIFDDQFSVERPDGSNFTLKIRSTKLEDSAMYFCASRASGIYEQYFGPGTRLTVT.

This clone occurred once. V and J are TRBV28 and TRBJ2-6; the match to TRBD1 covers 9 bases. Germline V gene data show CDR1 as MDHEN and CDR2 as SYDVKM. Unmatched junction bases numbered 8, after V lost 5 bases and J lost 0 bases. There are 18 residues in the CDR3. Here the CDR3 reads CASSPDRGDVSGANVLTF. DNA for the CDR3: TGTGCCAGCAGTCCCGACAGGGGGGATGTCTCTGGGGCCAACGTCCTGACTTTC.

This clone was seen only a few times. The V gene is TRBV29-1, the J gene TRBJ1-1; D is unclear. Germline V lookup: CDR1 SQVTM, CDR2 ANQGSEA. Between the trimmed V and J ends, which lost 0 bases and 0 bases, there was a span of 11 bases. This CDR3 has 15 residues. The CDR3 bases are TGCAGCGTTGAAGAGAGTCTCAAATTGAACACTGAAGCTTTCTTT. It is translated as CSVEESLKLNTEAFF. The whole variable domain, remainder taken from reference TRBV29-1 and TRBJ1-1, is SAVISQKPSRDICQRGTSLTIQCQVDSQVTMMFWYRQQPGQSLTLIATANQGSEATYESGFVIDKFPISRPNLTFSTLTVSNMSPEDSSIYLCSVEESLKLNTEAFFGQGTRLTVV.

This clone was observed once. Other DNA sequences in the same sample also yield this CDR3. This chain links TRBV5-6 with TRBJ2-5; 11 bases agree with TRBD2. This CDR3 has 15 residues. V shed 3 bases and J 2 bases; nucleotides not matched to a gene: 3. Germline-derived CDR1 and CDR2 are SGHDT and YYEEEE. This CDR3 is CASSWGTSGQETQYF. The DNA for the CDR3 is TGTGCCAGCAGCTGGGGGACTAGCGGACAAGAGACCCAGTACTTC.

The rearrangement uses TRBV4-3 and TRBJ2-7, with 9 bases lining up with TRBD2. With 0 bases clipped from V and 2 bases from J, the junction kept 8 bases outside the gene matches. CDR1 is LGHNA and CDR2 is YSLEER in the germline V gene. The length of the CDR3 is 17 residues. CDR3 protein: CASSQELAGVAPYEQYF. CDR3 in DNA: TGCGCCAGCAGCCAAGAACTAGCGGGTGTCGCTCCCTACGAGCAGTACTTC.

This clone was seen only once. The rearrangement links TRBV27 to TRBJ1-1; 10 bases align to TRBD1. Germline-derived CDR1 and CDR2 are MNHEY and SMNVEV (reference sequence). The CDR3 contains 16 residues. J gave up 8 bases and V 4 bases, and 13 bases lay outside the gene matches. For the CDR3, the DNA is TGTGCCAGCAGTTACGCCGGGACAGGGGTGGCCAAGGAAGCTTTCTTT. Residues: CASSYAGTGVAKEAFF.

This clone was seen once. The CDR3 coding sequence is TGCAGCGTTGGGGGCCTTAATCAGCCCCAGCATTTT. Translation: CSVGGLNQPQHF. The V and J genes are TRBV29-1 and TRBJ1-5; tentative D call: TRBD1 (5 bases). Trimming removed 4 bases from V and 4 bases from J, with 8 bases in between. There are 12 residues in the CDR3. Germline V gene lookup returns CDR1 SQVTM and CDR2 ANQGSEA. Full variable domain (missing parts from reference TRBV29-1 and TRBJ1-5): SAVISQKPSRDICQRGTSLTIQCQVDSQVTMMFWYRQQPGQSLTLIATANQGSEATYESGFVIDKFPISRPNLTFSTLTVSNMSPEDSSIYLCSVGGLNQPQHFGDGTRLSIL.

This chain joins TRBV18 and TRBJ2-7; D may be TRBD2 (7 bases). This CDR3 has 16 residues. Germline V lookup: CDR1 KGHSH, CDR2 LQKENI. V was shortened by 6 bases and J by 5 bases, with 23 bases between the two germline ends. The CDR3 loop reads CASSLVGAGENDEQYF. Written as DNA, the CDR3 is TGTGCCAGCTCCCTAGTGGGGGCGGGAGAAAATGACGAGCAGTACTTC.

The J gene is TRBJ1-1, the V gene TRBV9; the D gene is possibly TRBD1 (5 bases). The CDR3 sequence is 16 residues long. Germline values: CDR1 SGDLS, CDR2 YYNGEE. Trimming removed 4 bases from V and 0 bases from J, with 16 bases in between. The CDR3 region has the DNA TGTGCCAGCAGCTCCAGGACATCGGCTATGAACACTGAAGCTTTCTTT. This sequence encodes CASSSRTSAMNTEAFF. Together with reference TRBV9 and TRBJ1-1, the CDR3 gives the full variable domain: DSGVTQTPKHLITATGQRVTLRCSPRSGDLSVYWYQQSLDQGLQFLIQYYNGEERAKGNILERFSAQQFPDLHSELNLSSLELGDSALYFCASSSRTSAMNTEAFFGQGTRLTVV.

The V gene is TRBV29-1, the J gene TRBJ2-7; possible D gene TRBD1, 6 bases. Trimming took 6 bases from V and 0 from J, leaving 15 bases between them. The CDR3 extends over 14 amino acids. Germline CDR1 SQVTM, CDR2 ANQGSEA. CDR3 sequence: CSVSWTAISYEQYF. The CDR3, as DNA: TGCAGCGTATCTTGGACAGCCATCTCCTACGAGCAGTACTTC.

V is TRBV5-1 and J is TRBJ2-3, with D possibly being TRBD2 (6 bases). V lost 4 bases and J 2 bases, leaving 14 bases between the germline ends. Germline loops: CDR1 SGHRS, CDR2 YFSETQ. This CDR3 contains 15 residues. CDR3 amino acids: CASSGGSRATDTQYF. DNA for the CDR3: TGCGCCAGCAGCGGGGGGTCGAGAGCCACAGATACGCAGTATTTT.

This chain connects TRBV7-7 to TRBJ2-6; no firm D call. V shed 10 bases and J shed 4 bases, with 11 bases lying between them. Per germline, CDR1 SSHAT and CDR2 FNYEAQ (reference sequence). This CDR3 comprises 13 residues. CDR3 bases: TGTGCCACCCAGCAGGCAGGGGCCAACGTCCTGACTTTC. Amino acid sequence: CATQQAGANVLTF.

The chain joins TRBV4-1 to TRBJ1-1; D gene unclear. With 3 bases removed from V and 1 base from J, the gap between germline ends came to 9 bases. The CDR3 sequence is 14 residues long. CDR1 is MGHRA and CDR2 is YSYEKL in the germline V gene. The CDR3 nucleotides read TGCGCCAGCAGCCATACAGCCTCGAACACTGAAGCTTTCTTT. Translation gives CASSHTASNTEAFF.

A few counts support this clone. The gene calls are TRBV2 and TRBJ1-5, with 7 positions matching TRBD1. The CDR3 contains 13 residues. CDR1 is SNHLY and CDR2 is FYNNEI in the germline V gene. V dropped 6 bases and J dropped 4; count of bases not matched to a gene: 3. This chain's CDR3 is CASRTTGNQPQHF. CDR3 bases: TGTGCCAGCAGGACGACAGGGAATCAGCCCCAGCATTTT.

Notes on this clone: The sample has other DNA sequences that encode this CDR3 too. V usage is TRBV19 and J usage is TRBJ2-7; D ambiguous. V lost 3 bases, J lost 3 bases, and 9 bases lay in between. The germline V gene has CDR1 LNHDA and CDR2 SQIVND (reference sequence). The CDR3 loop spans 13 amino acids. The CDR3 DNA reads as TGTGCCAGTAGTATCCCAGGAAGCTACGAGCAGTACTTC. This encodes CASSIPGSYEQYF. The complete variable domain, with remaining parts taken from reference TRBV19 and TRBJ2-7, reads DGGITQSPKYLFRKEGQNVTLSCEQNLNHDAMYWYRQDPGQGLRLIYYSQIVNDFQKGDIAEGYSVSREKKESFPLTVTSAQKNPTAFYLCASSIPGSYEQYFGPGTRLTVT.

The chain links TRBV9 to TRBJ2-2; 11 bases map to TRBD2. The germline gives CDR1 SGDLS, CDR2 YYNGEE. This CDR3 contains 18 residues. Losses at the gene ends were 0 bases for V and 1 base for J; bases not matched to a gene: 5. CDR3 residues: CASSVATGLAGNTGELFF. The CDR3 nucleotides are TGTGCCAGCAGCGTAGCTACAGGACTAGCGGGGAACACCGGGGAGCTGTTTTTT.

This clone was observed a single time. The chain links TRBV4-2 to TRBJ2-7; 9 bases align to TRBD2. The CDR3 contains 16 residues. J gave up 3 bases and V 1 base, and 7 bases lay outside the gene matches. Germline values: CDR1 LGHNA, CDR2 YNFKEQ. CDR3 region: CASSQGRSGSGYEQYF. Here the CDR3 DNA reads TGTGCCAGCAGCCAAGGCCGTAGCGGGAGTGGCTACGAGCAGTACTTC.

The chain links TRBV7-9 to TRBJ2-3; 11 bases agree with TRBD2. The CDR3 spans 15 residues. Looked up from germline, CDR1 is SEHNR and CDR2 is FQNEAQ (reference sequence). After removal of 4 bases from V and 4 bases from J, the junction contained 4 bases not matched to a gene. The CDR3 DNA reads TGTGCCAGCAGCTCTAGCGGGAGGTTGGCAGATACGCAGTATTTT. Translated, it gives CASSSSGRLADTQYF.